This TCR beta chain was observed in a study of blood T cells in healthy people across ages. The study, taken as a whole, reports: Strong correlation existed between TCR beta diversity and naive T cell percentage.

Unmatched junction bases numbered 12, after V lost 3 bases and J lost 3 bases. The CDR3 sequence is 18 residues long. Germline assignment: CDR1 MDHEN and CDR2 SYDVKM. The sample holds a few counts of this clonotype. Its antigen remains unidentified. Total RNA, at least 6 micrograms per sample, was extracted from PBMCs. Primed by a sample-barcoded 5' primer and a J-beta primer mix, a second PCR proceeded for about 6 to 11 cycles. Each cDNA was tagged by a template-switch adaptor containing 12 random nucleotides. TCRdb itself ran the 5' RACE reads through MiXCR, one entry per CDR3 protein. Of around 1,000,000 distinct CDR3 sequences listed, roughly 24% are singletons. Separately, the same data were catalogued under a study of T cells of mothers and their children.

This clonotype was obtained from a girl aged 2-10 years in good health. The sample comprised blood. The gene calls are TRBV28 and TRBJ2-3; TRBD2 matches 10 bases. In DNA, the CDR3 is TGTGCCAGCAGTTTCGAGCGGGAGGGCCGACTTTCGACAGATACGCAGTATTTT. It translates to CASSFEREGRLSTDTQYF.